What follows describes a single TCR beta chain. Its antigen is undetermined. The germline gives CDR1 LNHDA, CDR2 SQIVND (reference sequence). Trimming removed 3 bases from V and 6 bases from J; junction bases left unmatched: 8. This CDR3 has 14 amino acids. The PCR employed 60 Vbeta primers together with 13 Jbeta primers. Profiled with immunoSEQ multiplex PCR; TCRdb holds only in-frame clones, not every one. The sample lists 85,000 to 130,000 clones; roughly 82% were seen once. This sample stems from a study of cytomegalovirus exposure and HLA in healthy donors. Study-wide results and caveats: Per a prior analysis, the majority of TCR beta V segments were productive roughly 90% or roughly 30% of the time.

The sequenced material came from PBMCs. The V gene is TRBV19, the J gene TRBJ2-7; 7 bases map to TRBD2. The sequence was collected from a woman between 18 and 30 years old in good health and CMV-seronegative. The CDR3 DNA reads TGTGCCAGTAGTATCCTAGCGGCTGCCTCCGAGCAGTACTTC. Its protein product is CASSILAAASEQYF.